These 20 T cell receptor beta chains were sequenced from one sample in a study of T cells in localized non-small cell lung cancer. Assay: immunoSEQ multiplex PCR; the TCRdb copy retains only in-frame clones and omits some. This table has around 69,000 clones, about nine tenths appearing once. Sequenced here: peripheral blood, sampled before any cancer treatment. The receptor source for this set is a woman aged 40-75 years with stage I lung adenocarcinoma.

V usage is TRBV28 and J usage is TRBJ2-7; D might be TRBD2 (6 bases). Germline V gene lookup returns CDR1 MDHEN and CDR2 SYDVKM. Trimming stripped 8 bases from V and 2 bases from J, with 19 bases between. This CDR3 is built from 15 residues. The CDR3 sequence: CASHTLGGLPYEQYF. In DNA form, the CDR3 reads TGTGCCAGCCATACCCTGGGAGGTCTCCCCTACGAGCAGTACTTC.

This clone showed up just a few times. This chain joins TRBV6-6 and TRBJ1-2, with 7 bases identical to TRBD1. This CDR3 region has 12 residues. V lost 2 bases, J lost 13 bases, and 7 bases stayed unmatched. Germline lookup yields CDR1 MNHNY and CDR2 SVGAGI (reference sequence). CDR3 in amino acids: CASSYEGQRGTF. CDR3 bases: TGTGCCAGCAGTTACGAGGGACAGCGCGGCACCTTC.

The rearrangement links TRBV15 to TRBJ2-2; a possible D gene is TRBD1 (7 bases). The germline V gene has CDR1 LNHNV and CDR2 YYDKDF (reference sequence). Trimming left V 0 bases short and J 6 bases short, with 11 bases between. This CDR3 comprises 15 residues. CDR3 nucleotides: TGTGCCACCAGCAGAGATCCCAGGGGGGCCGGGGAGCTGTTTTTT. Protein sequence: CATSRDPRGAGELFF.

Comments on this clone: The same CDR3 arises from other DNA sequences in this sample as well. The J gene is TRBJ1-5, the V gene TRBV12-2. TRBV12-2 is a pseudogene segment. There are 21 residues in the CDR3. As DNA, the CDR3 is TGTGCAGGACCGCTTAGCTTTCCACGACGTGGGGTCCTCAGACCCAATCAGCCCCAGCATTTT. Translating it yields CAGPLSFPRRGVLRPNQPQHF.

J is TRBJ1-2 and V is TRBV6-5; D is unresolved. CDR1 and CDR2 (germline): MNHEY, SVGAGI. The V end was cut by 5 bases, the J end by 7 bases, with 11 bases between. The CDR3 is 12 amino acids. CDR3 sequence reads: CASSGEGIGYTF. The CDR3 region has the DNA TGTGCCAGCAGTGGTGAGGGAATTGGCTACACCTTC.

The chain combines TRBV4-3 with TRBJ1-2, with D possibly matching TRBD1 (6 bases). Trimming removed 4 bases at V and 7 bases at J, with 19 bases between. Germline V gene lookup returns CDR1 LGHNA and CDR2 YSLEER. CDR3 length: 15 amino acids. This CDR3 reads CASSPSPGQSVGYTF. The CDR3 DNA sequence: TGCGCCAGCAGCCCCTCCCCCGGACAGAGCGTTGGCTACACCTTC.

The chain joins TRBV5-6 to TRBJ1-1; TRBD1 matches 7 bases. Germline values: CDR1 SGHDT, CDR2 YYEEEE. This CDR3 is 14 amino acids long. The V gene end was trimmed by 5 bases and the J gene end by 1 base; junction bases not matched to a gene: 5. The CDR3 spells CASSFRGKNTEAFF. CDR3 in DNA: TGTGCCAGCAGTTTCAGGGGGAAGAACACTGAAGCTTTCTTT.

The V and J genes are TRBV7-9 and TRBJ1-2; D may be TRBD1 (6 bases). V lost 2 bases to trimming and J lost 3 bases, with 10 bases between them. CDR3 length equals 14 residues. The germline CDR1 and CDR2 sequences are SEHNR and FQNEAQ (reference sequence). The CDR3 nucleotides are TGTGCCAGCAGCTTATCGGGGGGGCACTATGGCTACACCTTC. Translation: CASSLSGGHYGYTF.

This clone was observed a single time. The V call is TRBV28, the J call TRBJ1-2, with D possibly TRBD1 on 6 matching bases. The V gene lost 9 bases and the J gene lost 8 bases, with 19 bases spanning the gap. Germline CDR1 is MDHEN and CDR2 is SYDVKM. The CDR3 totals 13 residues. The CDR3 DNA reads as TGTGCCAGGGGGGCAACAGGGTCGGAGGGCTACACCTTC. Encoded protein: CARGATGSEGYTF.

J is TRBJ1-5 and V is TRBV4-2; perhaps TRBD1 as D (6 bases). CDR1 and CDR2 from the germline V gene are LGHNA and YNFKEQ. V lost 0 bases and J 7 bases, leaving 16 bases between the germline ends. This CDR3 is built from 16 residues. CDR3 sequence (DNA): TGTGCCAGCAGCCAAGATCTCGGCAGGGGCGGACAGCCCCAGCATTTT. Translation: CASSQDLGRGGQPQHF.

The rearrangement joins TRBV2 to TRBJ1-4; maybe TRBD1 (5 bases). Trimming left V 5 bases short and J 8 bases short, with 15 bases between. The CDR3 is 14 residues long. Germline CDR1 and CDR2: SNHLY and FYNNEI. The CDR3 DNA reads as TGTGCCAGCAGTTGGAGGAGCGAGGGGGAAAAACTGTTTTTT. Its translation: CASSWRSEGEKLFF.

This chain connects TRBV7-6 to TRBJ2-2, with no clear D. The CDR3 runs to 15 residues. The V end was cut by 10 bases, the J end by 0 bases, with 15 bases between. The germline V gene encodes CDR1 SGHVS and CDR2 FNYEAQ. The CDR3 loop reads CATSPLAANTGELFF. Written as DNA, the CDR3 is TGTGCCACTTCCCCCCTGGCGGCGAACACCGGGGAGCTGTTTTTT. Full variable domain (remainder filled in from reference TRBV7-6 and TRBJ2-2): GAGVSQSPRYKVTKRGQDVALRCDPISGHVSLYWYRQALGQGPEFLTYFNYEAQQDKSGLPNDRFSAERPEGSISTLTIQRTEQRDSAMYRCATSPLAANTGELFFGEGSRLTVL.

J is TRBJ2-1 and V is TRBV10-3, with a possible D match to TRBD1 (6 bases). The CDR3 is 13 residues long. Germline lookup yields CDR1 ENHRY and CDR2 SYGVKD. The germline V and J ends were trimmed by 6 bases and 5 bases, with 11 bases remaining between them. CDR3 coding DNA: TGTGCCATCAGCTCAAACAGGGACAATGAGCAGTTCTTC. It encodes CAISSNRDNEQFF.

The chain employs TRBV6-6 and TRBJ1-6; tentatively, D is TRBD1 (5 bases). V was trimmed by 2 bases and J by 6 bases, leaving 14 bases between them. The CDR3 has 16 amino acids. Per germline, CDR1 MNHNY and CDR2 SVGAGI (reference sequence). For the CDR3, the DNA is TGTGCCAGCAGTTACCCCCCCCAGGGACGTAATTCACCCCTCCACTTT. Translating gives CASSYPPQGRNSPLHF.

The chain couples TRBV11-1 to TRBJ1-2; D might be TRBD1 (6 bases). The CDR3 extends over 13 amino acids. Germline V gives CDR1 SGHAT, CDR2 FQDESV (reference sequence). Trimming shortened V by 3 bases and J by 8 bases, and 13 bases separated the two germline ends. DNA for the CDR3: TGTGCCAGCAGCTTCCCGGGGGCTGGAGGCTACACCTTC. Its translation is CASSFPGAGGYTF.

V usage is TRBV4-3 and J usage is TRBJ1-4, with 9 bases that match TRBD1. The germline V gene has CDR1 LGHNA and CDR2 YSLEER. This CDR3 has 15 residues. With 1 base clipped from V and 6 bases from J, the junction kept 3 bases outside the gene matches. CDR3 DNA sequence: TGCGCCAGCAGCCAAGGACAGGGGGTGGATGAAAAACTGTTTTTT. Encoded protein: CASSQGQGVDEKLFF.

The gene calls are TRBV19 and TRBJ2-7; D remains ambiguous. Germline V gene lookup returns CDR1 LNHDA and CDR2 SQIVND (reference sequence). Trimming left V 1 base short and J 0 bases short, with 10 bases between. CDR3 length equals 15 residues. CDR3 coding DNA: TGTGCCAGTAGTATAGTAGGCGATCCCTCCTACGAGCAGTACTTC. This codes for CASSIVGDPSYEQYF.

This chain uses TRBV6-5 with TRBJ2-7, with D perhaps matching TRBD1 (5 bases). The CDR3 covers 16 residues. From germline, CDR1 is MNHEY and CDR2 SVGAGI. V lost 1 base, J lost 0 bases, and 13 bases lay in between. The CDR3: CASSYYGHLSSYEQYF. The CDR3 nucleotides are TGTGCCAGCAGTTACTATGGACATCTCAGCTCCTACGAGCAGTACTTC.

The chain joins TRBV28 to TRBJ2-7; 11 bases fit TRBD2. Germline lookup yields CDR1 MDHEN and CDR2 SYDVKM. Trimming took 4 bases from V and 4 from J; bases not matched to a gene: 6. The CDR3 has 15 residues. CDR3 loop: CASSSQTSGAYEQYF. The DNA of the CDR3 is TGTGCCAGCAGTTCACAGACTAGCGGGGCGTACGAGCAGTACTTC.

The J gene is TRBJ1-5, the V gene TRBV2; 8 nucleotides agree with TRBD1. Germline V gene lookup returns CDR1 SNHLY and CDR2 FYNNEI. The CDR3 sequence is 15 residues long. The junction had 5 bases not matched to a gene; V was cut back by 4 bases and J by 3 bases. The CDR3 is CASSGDRGDNQPQHF. The CDR3 DNA reads as TGTGCCAGCAGTGGAGACAGGGGCGACAATCAGCCCCAGCATTTT.